This is a list of T cell receptor beta chains from one sample in a study of T cell responses to AZD1222 COVID-19 vaccine. This table comes from immunoSEQ multiplex PCR, and its TCRdb copy is limited to in-frame clones, with some not included. The data hold 130,000 or so clones, with roughly 92% observed a single time. The sequencing used peripheral blood, collected on day 0 of AZD1222 vaccination. These receptors originate from an adult in good health. The CDR3 runs from the conserved cysteine through the conserved F or W. A D gene is named only where the DNA matches it firmly. For some rows the clone size is stated as once, few or many, or as a class when expanded; others skip it.

-	14	TRBV9	TRBJ1-2	TRBD1	TGTGCCAGCAGCGTCGGGACAGAGGACTATGGCTACACCTTC	CASSVGTEDYGYTF
once	15	TRBV7-8	TRBJ1-3	-	TGTGCCAGCAGCCGAGAGGGGTATTTCGGAAACACCATATATTTT	CASSREGYFGNTIYF
-	16	TRBV15	TRBJ2-5	TRBD2	TGTGCCACCAGCAGAGGGGAGGGAGGCGATTCGGAGACCCAGTACTTC	CATSRGEGGDSETQYF
once	15	TRBV5-1	TRBJ2-5	-	TGCGCCAGCAGCGGAACGGGAGGGGGCTGGGAGACCCAGTACTTC	CASSGTGGGWETQYF
-	12	TRBV19	TRBJ1-2	-	TGTGCCAGTGGGGGTCTTAACTATGGCTACACCTTC	CASGGLNYGYTF
-	14	TRBV6-6	TRBJ2-5	-	TGTGCCAGCAGTTACCTCCTGGGGCCAGAGACCCAGTACTTC	CASSYLLGPETQYF
once	12	TRBV2	TRBJ2-7	-	TGTGCCAGCAGTGGTAGGGCCCACGAGCAGTACTTC	CASSGRAHEQYF
once	13	TRBV10-2	TRBJ1-5	-	TGCGCCAGCAGTGAGGAACGGCGAGGGCCCCAGCATTTT	CASSEERRGPQHF
-	13	TRBV30	TRBJ1-4	-	TGTGCCTGGAGTGTACAGGTTAATGAAAAACTGTTTTTT	CAWSVQVNEKLFF
once	14	TRBV27	TRBJ2-7	TRBD1	TGTGCCAGCAGTTCGCGACAGGGGGCATACGAGCAGTACTTC	CASSSRQGAYEQYF
few	12	TRBV5-1	TRBJ1-2	-	TGCGCCAGCAGTGGGCAGAACTATGGCTACACCTTC	CASSGQNYGYTF
-	13	TRBV14	TRBJ2-7	-	TGTGCCAGCAGCCTCTTACAGGGCTACGAGCAGTACTTC	CASSLLQGYEQYF
-	12	TRBV2	TRBJ1-1	TRBD1	TGTGCCAGCAAGGGACAGGTCTTTGAAGCTTTCTTT	CASKGQVFEAFF
once	14	TRBV7-8	TRBJ1-1	-	TGTGCCAGCAGCTTAGCGCGGAAGGGCACTGAAGCTTTCTTT	CASSLARKGTEAFF
-	14	TRBV19	TRBJ1-1	-	TGTGCCAGTAGTCCCGGACTGACAAACACTGAAGCTTTCTTT	CASSPGLTNTEAFF
-	13	TRBV6-1	TRBJ1-5	-	TGTGCCAGCAGTGACAAGTTAGATCAGCCCCAGCATTTT	CASSDKLDQPQHF
-	15	TRBV19	TRBJ1-1	-	TGTGCCAGTAGTATAGTCGGCAGGGGTAACACTGAAGCTTTCTTT	CASSIVGRGNTEAFF
-	13	TRBV19	TRBJ1-1	-	TGTGCCAGTAGTATAGGGACAGACACTGAAGCTTTCTTT	CASSIGTDTEAFF
once	12	TRBV12-3/TRBV12-4	TRBJ1-1	-	TGTGCCAGCAGGGTCATAAACACTGAAGCTTTCTTT	CASRVINTEAFF
-	15	TRBV28	TRBJ1-2	-	TGTGCCAGCAGTACTGAGACAGAACTATTTAATGGCTACACCTTC	CASSTETELFNGYTF
-	13	TRBV6-5	TRBJ2-5	-	TGTGCCAGCAGTCTGCGGACAAGGGAGACCCAGTACTTC	CASSLRTRETQYF
-	15	TRBV10-3	TRBJ1-5	-	TGTGCCATCAGTGACTCGACAGAGCCTAATCAGCCCCAGCATTTT	CAISDSTEPNQPQHF
-	13	TRBV12-3/TRBV12-4	TRBJ1-2	TRBD1	TGTGCCAGCAGTTCCGGACAGGGGGATGGCTACACCTTC	CASSSGQGDGYTF
-	14	TRBV7-9	TRBJ1-2	-	TGTGCCAGCAGCTTTCCTGGGGGCTTAGAAGGCTACACCTTC	CASSFPGGLEGYTF
-	14	TRBV6-5	TRBJ2-4	-	TGTGCCAGCAGTACTCAGGGGGCCAAAAACATTCAGTACTTC	CASSTQGAKNIQYF
-	14	TRBV15	TRBJ2-1	TRBD2	TGTGCCACCAGCAGAGGCAGCGGGGTGGATGAGCAGTTCTTC	CATSRGSGVDEQFF
-	15	TRBV28	TRBJ1-1	-	TGTGCCAGCAGCCCCCTGCGGGGCCAGTACACTGAAGCTTTCTTT	CASSPLRGQYTEAFF
-	15	TRBV5-1	TRBJ2-6	-	TGCGCCAGCAGCTTGGGTAGGGCTGGGGCCAACGTCCTGACTTTC	CASSLGRAGANVLTF
once	15	TRBV7-9	TRBJ1-1	-	TGTGCCAGCAGCCGAAGAGGCGAGATGAACACTGAAGCTTTCTTT	CASSRRGEMNTEAFF
-	15	TRBV18	TRBJ1-1	-	TGTGCCAGCTCACCCCTGACAGGAACTTCGACTGAAGCTTTCTTT	CASSPLTGTSTEAFF
-	13	TRBV5-6	TRBJ1-5	-	TGTGCCAGCAGCCGGGAGAACAATCAGCCCCAGCATTTT	CASSRENNQPQHF
-	15	TRBV13	TRBJ1-6	-	TGTGCCAGCAGCTTAGGCCGAGGTTGGACTTCACCCCTCCACTTT	CASSLGRGWTSPLHF
-	15	TRBV7-9	TRBJ1-2	-	TGTGCCAGCAGCTTAGGCCGGCCCGGCAGGTCTGCCTACACCTTC	CASSLGRPGRSAYTF